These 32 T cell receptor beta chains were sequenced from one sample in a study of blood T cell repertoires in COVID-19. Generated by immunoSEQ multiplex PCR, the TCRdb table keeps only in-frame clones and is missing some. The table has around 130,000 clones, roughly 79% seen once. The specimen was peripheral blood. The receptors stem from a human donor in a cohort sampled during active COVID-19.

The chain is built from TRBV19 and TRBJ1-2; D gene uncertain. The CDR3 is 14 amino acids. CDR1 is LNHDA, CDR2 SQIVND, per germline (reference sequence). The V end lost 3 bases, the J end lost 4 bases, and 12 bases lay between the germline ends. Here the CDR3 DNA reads TGTGCCAGTAGTATTTCCGGGGTGTTCTATGGCTACACCTTC. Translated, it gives CASSISGVFYGYTF.

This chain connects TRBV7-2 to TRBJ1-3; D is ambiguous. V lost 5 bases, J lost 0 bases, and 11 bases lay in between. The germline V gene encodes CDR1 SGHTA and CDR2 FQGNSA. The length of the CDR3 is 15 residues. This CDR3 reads CASSLQSSSGNTIYF. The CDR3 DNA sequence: TGTGCCAGCAGCCTACAGAGCAGCTCTGGAAACACCATATATTTT.

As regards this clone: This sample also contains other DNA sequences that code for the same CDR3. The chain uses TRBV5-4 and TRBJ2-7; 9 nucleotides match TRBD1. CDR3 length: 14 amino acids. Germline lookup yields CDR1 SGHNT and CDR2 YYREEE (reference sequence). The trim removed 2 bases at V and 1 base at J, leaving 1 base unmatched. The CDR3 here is CASSLGQGSYEQYF. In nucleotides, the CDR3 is TGTGCCAGCAGCTTAGGACAGGGGTCCTACGAGCAGTACTTC.

The CDR3 spells CASSETDSAYEQYF. The DNA of the CDR3 is TGTGCCAGCAGCGAGACAGACTCCGCCTACGAGCAGTACTTC. The chain links TRBV9 to TRBJ2-7; possible D gene TRBD1, 5 bases. The CDR3 has 14 amino acids. Germline values: CDR1 SGDLS, CDR2 YYNGEE. V was clipped by 3 bases and J by 2 bases, with 12 bases between them.

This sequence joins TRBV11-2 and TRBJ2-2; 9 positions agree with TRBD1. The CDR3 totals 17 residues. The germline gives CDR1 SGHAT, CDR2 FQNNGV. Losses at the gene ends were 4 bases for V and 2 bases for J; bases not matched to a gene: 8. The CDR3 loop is CASSSSPGQGNTGELFF. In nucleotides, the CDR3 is TGTGCCAGCAGCTCCTCCCCGGGACAGGGTAACACCGGGGAGCTGTTTTTT.

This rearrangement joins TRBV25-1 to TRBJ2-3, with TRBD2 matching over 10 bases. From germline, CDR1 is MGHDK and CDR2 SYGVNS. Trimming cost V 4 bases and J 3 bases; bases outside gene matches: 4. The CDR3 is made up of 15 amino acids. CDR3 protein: CASSAQRGGTDTQYF. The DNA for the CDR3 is TGTGCCAGCAGTGCGCAGCGGGGGGGGACAGATACGCAGTATTTT.

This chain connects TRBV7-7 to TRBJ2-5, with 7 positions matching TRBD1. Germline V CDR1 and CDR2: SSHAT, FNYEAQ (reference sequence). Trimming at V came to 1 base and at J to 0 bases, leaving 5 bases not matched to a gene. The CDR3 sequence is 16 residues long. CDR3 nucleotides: TGTGCCAGCAGCTTAGGGGCCAGGGGGTACCAAGAGACCCAGTACTTC. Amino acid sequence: CASSLGARGYQETQYF.

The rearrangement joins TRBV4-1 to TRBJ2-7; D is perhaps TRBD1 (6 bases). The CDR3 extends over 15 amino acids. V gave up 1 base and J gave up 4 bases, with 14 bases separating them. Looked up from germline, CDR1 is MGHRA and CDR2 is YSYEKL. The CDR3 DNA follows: TGCGCCAGCAGCCAAGGCCCCCAGGGGATTTACGAGCAGTACTTC. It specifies CASSQGPQGIYEQYF.

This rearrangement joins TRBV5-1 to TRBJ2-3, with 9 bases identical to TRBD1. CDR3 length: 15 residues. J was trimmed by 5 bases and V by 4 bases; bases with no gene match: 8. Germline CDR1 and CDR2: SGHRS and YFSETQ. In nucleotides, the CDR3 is TGCGCCAGCAGCCCTCAGGACAGGGGTATAGATACGCAGTATTTT. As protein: CASSPQDRGIDTQYF.

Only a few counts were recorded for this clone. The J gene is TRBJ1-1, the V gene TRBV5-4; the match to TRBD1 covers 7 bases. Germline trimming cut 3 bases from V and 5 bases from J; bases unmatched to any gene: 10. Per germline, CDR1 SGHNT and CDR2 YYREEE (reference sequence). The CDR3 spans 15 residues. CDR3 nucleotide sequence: TGTGCCAGCAGCTCCAGGTCAGGGGGTGATACTGAAGCTTTCTTT. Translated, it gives CASSSRSGGDTEAFF.

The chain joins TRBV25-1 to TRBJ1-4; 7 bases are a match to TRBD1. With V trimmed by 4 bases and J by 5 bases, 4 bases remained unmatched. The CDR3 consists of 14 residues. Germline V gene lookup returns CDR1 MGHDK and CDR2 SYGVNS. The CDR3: CASSGDRENEKLFF. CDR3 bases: TGTGCCAGCAGTGGAGACAGGGAGAATGAAAAACTGTTTTTT.

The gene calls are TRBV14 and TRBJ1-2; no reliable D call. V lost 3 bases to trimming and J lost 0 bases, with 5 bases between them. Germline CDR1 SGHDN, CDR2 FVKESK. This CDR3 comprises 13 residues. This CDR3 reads CASSHSTNYGYTF. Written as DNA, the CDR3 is TGTGCCAGCAGCCACAGTACTAACTATGGCTACACCTTC.

The CDR3 nucleotides are TGTGCCAGCAGTATCCCAGGAGGGGAGGTAACCGGGGAGCTGTTTTTT. Amino acid sequence: CASSIPGGEVTGELFF. The rearrangement uses TRBV28 and TRBJ2-2; maybe TRBD2 (6 bases). From germline, CDR1 is MDHEN and CDR2 SYDVKM. This CDR3 spans 16 amino acids. Trimming stripped 5 bases from V and 5 bases from J, with 18 bases between. Looking up the rest from reference TRBV28 and TRBJ2-2 gives the full variable domain: DVKVTQSSRYLVKRTGEKVFLECVQDMDHENMFWYRQDPGLGLRLIYFSYDVKMKEKGDIPEGYSVSREKKERFSLILESASTNQTSMYLCASSIPGGEVTGELFFGEGSRLTVL.

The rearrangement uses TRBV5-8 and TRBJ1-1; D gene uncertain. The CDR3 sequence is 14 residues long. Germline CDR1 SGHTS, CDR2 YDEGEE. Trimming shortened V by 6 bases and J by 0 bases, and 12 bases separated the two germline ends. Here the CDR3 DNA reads TGTGCCAGCATCGTGACGGGTATGAACACTGAAGCTTTCTTT. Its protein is CASIVTGMNTEAFF. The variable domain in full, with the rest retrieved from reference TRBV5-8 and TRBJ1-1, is EAGVTQSPTHLIKTRGQQATLRCSPISGHTSVYWYQQALGLGLQFLLWYDEGEERNRGNFPPRFSGRQFPNYSSELNVNALELEDSALYLCASIVTGMNTEAFFGQGTRLTVV.

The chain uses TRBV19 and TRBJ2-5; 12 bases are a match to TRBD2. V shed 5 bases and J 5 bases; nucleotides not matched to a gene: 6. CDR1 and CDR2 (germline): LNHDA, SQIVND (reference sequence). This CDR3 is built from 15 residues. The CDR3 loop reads CASSFPGTSGETQYF. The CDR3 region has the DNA TGTGCCAGTAGTTTCCCCGGGACTAGCGGGGAGACCCAGTACTTC.

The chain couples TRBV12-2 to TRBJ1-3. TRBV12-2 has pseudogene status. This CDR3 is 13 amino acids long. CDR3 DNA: TGTGCAAGCTCCCTTCGCTCTGGAAACACCATATATTTT. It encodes CASSLRSGNTIYF.

The CDR3 sequence: CASQGGENIQYF. CDR3 nucleotide sequence: TGTGCCAGCCAGGGAGGGGAAAACATTCAGTACTTC. V gene TRBV2 combines with J gene TRBJ2-4; 7 bases are shared with TRBD2. Germline trimming cut 8 bases from V and 5 bases from J; bases unmatched to any gene: 3. The CDR3 contains 12 residues. The germline V gene encodes CDR1 SNHLY and CDR2 FYNNEI.

The CDR3 region is CASSPRGETGNTIYF. The CDR3 DNA reads TGTGCCAGCTCACCACGGGGGGAAACTGGAAACACCATATATTTT. The chain joins TRBV18 to TRBJ1-3; tentative D call: TRBD1 (5 bases). V gave up 1 base and J gave up 2 bases, with 9 bases separating them. Germline assignment: CDR1 KGHSH and CDR2 LQKENI. The CDR3 has 15 residues.

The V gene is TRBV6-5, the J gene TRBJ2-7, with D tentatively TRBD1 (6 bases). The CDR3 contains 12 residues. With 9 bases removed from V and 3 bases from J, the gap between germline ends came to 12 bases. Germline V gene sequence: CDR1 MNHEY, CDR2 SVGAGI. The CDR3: CASTGSHYEQYF. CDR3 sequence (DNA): TGTGCCAGTACAGGGAGCCACTACGAGCAGTACTTC.

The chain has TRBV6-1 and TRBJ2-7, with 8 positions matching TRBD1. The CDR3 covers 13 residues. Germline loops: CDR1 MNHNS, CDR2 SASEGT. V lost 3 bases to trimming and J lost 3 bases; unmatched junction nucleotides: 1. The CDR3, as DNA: TGTGCCAGCAGTGATGGACAGGGCTACGAGCAGTACTTC. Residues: CASSDGQGYEQYF.

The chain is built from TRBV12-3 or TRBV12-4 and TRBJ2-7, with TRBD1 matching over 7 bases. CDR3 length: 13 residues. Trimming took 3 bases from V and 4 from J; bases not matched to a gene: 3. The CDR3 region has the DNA TGTGCCAGCAGTTTTGGGACAGAGTACGAGCAGTACTTC. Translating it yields CASSFGTEYEQYF.

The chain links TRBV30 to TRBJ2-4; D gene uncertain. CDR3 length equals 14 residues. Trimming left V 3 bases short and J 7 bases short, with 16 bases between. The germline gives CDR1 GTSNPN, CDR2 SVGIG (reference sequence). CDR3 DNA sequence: TGTGCCTGGAGCCCCGGCGGCAGTTTGAACATTCAGTACTTC. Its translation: CAWSPGGSLNIQYF.

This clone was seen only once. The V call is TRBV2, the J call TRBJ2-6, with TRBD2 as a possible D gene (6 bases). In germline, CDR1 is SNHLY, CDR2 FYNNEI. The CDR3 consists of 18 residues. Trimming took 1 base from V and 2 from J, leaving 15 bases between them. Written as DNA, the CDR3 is TGTGCCAGCAGTGAAGGGAGGGGTTTTGGTGCTGGGGCCAACGTCCTGACTTTC. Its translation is CASSEGRGFGAGANVLTF. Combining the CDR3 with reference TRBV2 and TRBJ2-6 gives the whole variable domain EPEVTQTPSHQVTQMGQEVILRCVPISNHLYFYWYRQILGQKVEFLVSFYNNEISEKSEIFDDQFSVERPDGSNFTLKIRSTKLEDSAMYFCASSEGRGFGAGANVLTFGAGSRLTVL.

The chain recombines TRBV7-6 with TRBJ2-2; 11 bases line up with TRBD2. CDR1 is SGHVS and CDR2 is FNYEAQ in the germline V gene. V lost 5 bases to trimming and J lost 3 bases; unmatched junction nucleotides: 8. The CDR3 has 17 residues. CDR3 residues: CASSPASGGSDTGELFF. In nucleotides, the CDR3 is TGTGCCAGCAGCCCTGCTAGCGGGGGGTCAGACACCGGGGAGCTGTTTTTT.

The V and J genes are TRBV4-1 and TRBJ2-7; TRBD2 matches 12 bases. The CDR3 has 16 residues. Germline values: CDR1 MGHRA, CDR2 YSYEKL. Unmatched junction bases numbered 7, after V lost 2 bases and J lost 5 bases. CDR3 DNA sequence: TGCGCCAGCAGCCAAATACTAGCGGGGGGTTTCAACGAGCAGTACTTC. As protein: CASSQILAGGFNEQYF.

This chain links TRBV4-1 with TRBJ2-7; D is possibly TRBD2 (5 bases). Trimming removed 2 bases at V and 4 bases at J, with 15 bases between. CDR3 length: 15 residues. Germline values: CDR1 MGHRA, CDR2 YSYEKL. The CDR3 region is CASSQSGLNLYEQYF. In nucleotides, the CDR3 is TGCGCCAGCAGCCAATCTGGACTTAACCTTTACGAGCAGTACTTC.

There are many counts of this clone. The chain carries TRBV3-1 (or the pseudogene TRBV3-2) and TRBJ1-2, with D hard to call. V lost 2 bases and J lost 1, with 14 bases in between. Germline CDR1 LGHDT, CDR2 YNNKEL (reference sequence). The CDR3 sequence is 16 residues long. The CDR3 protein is CASSQRGGSLNYGYTF. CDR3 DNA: TGTGCCAGCAGCCAAAGAGGCGGTAGTCTTAACTATGGCTACACCTTC.

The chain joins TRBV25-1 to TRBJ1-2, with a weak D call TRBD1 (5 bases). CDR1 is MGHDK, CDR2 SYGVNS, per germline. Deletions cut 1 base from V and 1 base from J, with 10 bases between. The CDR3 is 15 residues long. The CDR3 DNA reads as TGTGCCAGCAGTGAATTTAAAGGGGTTAACTATGGCTACACCTTC. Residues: CASSEFKGVNYGYTF.

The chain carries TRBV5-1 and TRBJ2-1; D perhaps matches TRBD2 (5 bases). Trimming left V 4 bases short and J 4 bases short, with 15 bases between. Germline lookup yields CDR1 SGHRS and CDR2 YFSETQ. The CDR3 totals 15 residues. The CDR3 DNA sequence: TGCGCCAGCAGCCCCGGGGTAGTGAGGTACAATGAGCAGTTCTTC. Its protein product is CASSPGVVRYNEQFF. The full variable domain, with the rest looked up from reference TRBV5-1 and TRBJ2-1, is KAGVTQTPRYLIKTRGQQVTLSCSPISGHRSVSWYQQTPGQGLQFLFEYFSETQRNKGNFPGRFSGRQFSNSRSEMNVSTLELGDSALYLCASSPGVVRYNEQFFGPGTRLTVL.

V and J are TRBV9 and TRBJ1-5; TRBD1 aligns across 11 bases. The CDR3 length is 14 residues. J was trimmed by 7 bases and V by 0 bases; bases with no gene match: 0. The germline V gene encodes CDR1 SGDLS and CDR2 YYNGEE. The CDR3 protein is CASSVGTGGQPQHF. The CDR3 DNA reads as TGTGCCAGCAGCGTAGGGACAGGGGGCCAGCCCCAGCATTTT.

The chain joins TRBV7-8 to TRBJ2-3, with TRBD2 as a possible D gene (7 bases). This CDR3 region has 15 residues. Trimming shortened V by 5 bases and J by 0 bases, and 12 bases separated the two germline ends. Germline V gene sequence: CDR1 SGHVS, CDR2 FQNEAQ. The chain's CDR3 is CASSTGGASTDTQYF. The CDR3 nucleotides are TGTGCCAGCAGCACGGGGGGCGCGAGCACAGATACGCAGTATTTT.

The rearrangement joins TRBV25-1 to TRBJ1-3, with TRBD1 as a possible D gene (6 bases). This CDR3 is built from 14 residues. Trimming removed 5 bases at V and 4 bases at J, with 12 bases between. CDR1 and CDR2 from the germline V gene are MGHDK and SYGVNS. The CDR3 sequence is CASSTGSGGNTIYF. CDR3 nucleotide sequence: TGTGCCAGCAGTACAGGGTCCGGGGGAAACACCATATATTTT.